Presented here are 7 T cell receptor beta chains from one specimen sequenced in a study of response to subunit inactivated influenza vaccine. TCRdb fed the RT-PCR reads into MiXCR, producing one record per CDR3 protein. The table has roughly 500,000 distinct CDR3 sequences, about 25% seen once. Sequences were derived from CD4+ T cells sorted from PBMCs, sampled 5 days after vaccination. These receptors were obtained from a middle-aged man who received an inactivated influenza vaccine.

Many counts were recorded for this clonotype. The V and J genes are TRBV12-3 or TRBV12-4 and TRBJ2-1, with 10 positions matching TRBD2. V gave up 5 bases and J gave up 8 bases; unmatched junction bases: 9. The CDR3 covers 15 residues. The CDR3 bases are TGTGCCAGCAGTCGCACTAGCGGGGTAAGCCATGAGCAGTTCTTC. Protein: CASSRTSGVSHEQFF.

DNA of the CDR3: TGTGCCAGCAGCTCGGGACAGGGAGGGATCAATGAGCAGTTCTTC. Translated, it gives CASSSGQGGINEQFF. This chain links TRBV7-9 with TRBJ2-1, with 9 bases fitting TRBD1. The CDR3 is made up of 15 amino acids. The junction had 7 bases not matched to a gene; V was cut back by 4 bases and J by 6 bases. The germline gives CDR1 SEHNR, CDR2 FQNEAQ (reference sequence).

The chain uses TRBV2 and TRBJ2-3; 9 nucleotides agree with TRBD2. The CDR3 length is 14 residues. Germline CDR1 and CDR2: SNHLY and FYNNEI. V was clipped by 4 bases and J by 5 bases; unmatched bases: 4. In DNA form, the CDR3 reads TGTGCCAGCAGTGTGGATAGCGGGAGAGATACGCAGTATTTT. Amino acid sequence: CASSVDSGRDTQYF.

CDR3 in amino acids: CASSVAGLTDEQFF. Written as DNA, the CDR3 is TGTGCCAGCAGCGTAGCTGGGCTTACCGATGAGCAGTTCTTC. The chain carries TRBV9 and TRBJ2-1; D is ambiguous. The V gene lost 0 bases and the J gene lost 8 bases, with 12 bases spanning the gap. The CDR3 runs to 14 residues. Germline values: CDR1 SGDLS, CDR2 YYNGEE. Filled out from reference TRBV9 and TRBJ2-1, the complete variable domain reads DSGVTQTPKHLITATGQRVTLRCSPRSGDLSVYWYQQSLDQGLQFLIQYYNGEERAKGNILERFSAQQFPDLHSELNLSSLELGDSALYFCASSVAGLTDEQFFGPGTRLTVL.

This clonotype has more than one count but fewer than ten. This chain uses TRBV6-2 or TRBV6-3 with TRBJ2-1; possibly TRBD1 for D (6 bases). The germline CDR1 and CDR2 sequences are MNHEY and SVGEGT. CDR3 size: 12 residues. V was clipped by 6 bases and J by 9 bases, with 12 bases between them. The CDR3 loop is CASSHGTLEQFF. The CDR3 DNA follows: TGTGCCAGCAGCCACGGGACACTTGAGCAGTTCTTC.

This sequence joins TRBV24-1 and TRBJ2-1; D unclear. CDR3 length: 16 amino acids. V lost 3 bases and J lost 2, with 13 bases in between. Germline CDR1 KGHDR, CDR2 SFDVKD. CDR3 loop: CATSDMSRGAYNEQFF. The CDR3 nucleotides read TGTGCCACCAGTGATATGTCTCGCGGAGCCTACAATGAGCAGTTCTTC.

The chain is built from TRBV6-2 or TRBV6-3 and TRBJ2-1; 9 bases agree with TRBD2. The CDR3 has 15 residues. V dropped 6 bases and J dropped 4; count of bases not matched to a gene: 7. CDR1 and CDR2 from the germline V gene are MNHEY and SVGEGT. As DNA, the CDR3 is TGTGCCAGCAGGCTCGCGGGGGGGAGATACAATGAGCAGTTCTTC. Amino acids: CASRLAGGRYNEQFF.